Listed below are T cell receptor beta chains from one sample, sequenced in a study of blood T cell repertoires in COVID-19. Measured with immunoSEQ multiplex PCR; TCRdb has only the in-frame clones, and not every one. This table holds 110,000 to 150,000 clones, over 75% found once. Sequenced input: peripheral blood. Receptor source: a human donor in a cohort sampled during active COVID-19. CDR3s include the opening cysteine and the closing phenylalanine or tryptophan. D genes are given only for firm matches. Rows may omit the clone size; those that give it use once, few, many or a size class.

clone_size,v_call,d_call,j_call,cdr3_nt,cdr3_aa
.,TRBV6-5,.,TRBJ1-1,TGTGCCAGCAGTCGCGGGCGGGGGTCTGAAGCTTTCTTT,CASSRGRGSEAFF
.,TRBV30,.,TRBJ1-3,TGTGCCTGGAGACAGGTCTCTGGAAACACCATATATTTT,CAWRQVSGNTIYF
.,TRBV15,TRBD1,TRBJ1-1,TGTGCCACCAGCACAGGACAGGCGTATCCGAGGGCTTTCTTT,CATSTGQAYPRAFF
.,TRBV2,TRBD1,TRBJ1-1,TGTGCCAGCAGCCCCAGGGGGACTGAAGCTTTCTTT,CASSPRGTEAFF
.,TRBV2,TRBD1,TRBJ2-5,TGTGCCAGCAGGACCGGGACAGGGGAAGAGACCCAGTACTTC,CASRTGTGEETQYF
.,TRBV7-9,TRBD2,TRBJ2-3,TGTGCCAGCAGCATCGGACTAGCGGGGGACACAGATACGCAGTATTTT,CASSIGLAGDTDTQYF
once,TRBV5-1,TRBD1,TRBJ1-1,TGCGCCAGCAGGTTGACAGGGCCCCAAGTAGGGACTGAAGCTTTCTTT,CASRLTGPQVGTEAFF
.,TRBV7-8,TRBD1,TRBJ1-6,TGTGCCAGCAACCCCGGGACAGGGGACTCACCCCTCCACTTT,CASNPGTGDSPLHF
.,TRBV7-2,TRBD2,TRBJ2-2,TGTGCCAGCAGCTGGACTAGCGGGGACACCGGGGAGCTGTTTTTT,CASSWTSGDTGELFF
.,TRBV6-6,TRBD1,TRBJ1-2,TGTGCCAGCAGTCGACAGGGAGGCCCGGACTATGGCTACACCTTC,CASSRQGGPDYGYTF
.,TRBV7-8,.,TRBJ1-1,TGTGCCAGCAGTGTGCGGAACACTGAAGCTTTCTTT,CASSVRNTEAFF
.,TRBV5-1,TRBD2,TRBJ2-2,TGCGCCCGCAGCCTGCACGGGGGGGATAAGACCGGGGAGCTGTTTTTT,CARSLHGGDKTGELFF
.,TRBV27,.,TRBJ2-1,TGTGCCAGCAGTCCCCACGAGGGTGAGCAGTTCTTC,CASSPHEGEQFF
.,TRBV5-6,.,TRBJ2-2,TGTGCCAGCAGCCGAGGGACGCCGCGGGGCACCGGGGAGCTGTTTTTT,CASSRGTPRGTGELFF
.,TRBV3-1/TRBV3-2,.,TRBJ1-1,TGTGCCAGCAGCCCAGGAGGGACGGGCGGTGAAGCTTTCTTT,CASSPGGTGGEAFF
.,TRBV4-2,TRBD1,TRBJ2-1,TGTGCCAGCAGCCTCGGGACAGGGGAAGGCGATGAGCAGTTCTTC,CASSLGTGEGDEQFF
.,TRBV21-1,.,TRBJ1-5,TGTGCCAGCCCCTCCTCCCAGCATTTT,CASPSSQHF
.,TRBV25-1,TRBD1,TRBJ1-1,TGTGCCAGCAGTTATTCCGGGACAGGGAACACTGAAGCTTTCTTT,CASSYSGTGNTEAFF
.,TRBV7-9,TRBD1,TRBJ2-3,TGTGCCAGCAGCATTACAGGGGTGGCAGATACGCAGTATTTT,CASSITGVADTQYF
.,TRBV29-1,TRBD1,TRBJ1-1,TGCAGCGGTCGGCAGGGGGAATATAGTGAAGCTTTCTTT,CSGRQGEYSEAFF
.,TRBV11-2,TRBD1,TRBJ2-7,TGTGCCAGCAGCACCTCAGGGGGAAGTGTGTACGAGCAGTACTTC,CASSTSGGSVYEQYF
.,TRBV11-3,TRBD2,TRBJ2-3,TGTGCCAGCGAAGGGGAGGCTAGCGGGAGGGTAACAGATACGCAGTATTTT,CASEGEASGRVTDTQYF
.,TRBV7-8,TRBD1,TRBJ1-5,TGTGCCAGCAGCTTAGCCGGGACAGGTGCCCAGCATTTT,CASSLAGTGAQHF
.,TRBV24-1,.,TRBJ2-1,TGTGCCACCAGTGATATGACAGGGGAGGGGCGGAATGAGCAGTTCTTC,CATSDMTGEGRNEQFF
large,TRBV5-4,.,TRBJ1-4,TGTGCCAGCAGCTACAGCCTTGAAAAACTGTTTTTT,CASSYSLEKLFF
.,TRBV5-4,.,TRBJ1-2,TGTGCCAGCACCATAGGCGGGAGTGGCTACACCTTC,CASTIGGSGYTF
.,TRBV7-2,.,TRBJ1-1,TGTGCCAGCAGCCAAGAGGGGGGGGGAACCACTGAAGCTTTCTTT,CASSQEGGGTTEAFF
.,TRBV5-5,.,TRBJ1-5,TGTGCCAGCAGCTATGAACAGGGTAATCAGCCCCAGCATTTT,CASSYEQGNQPQHF
few,TRBV6-5,.,TRBJ1-1,TGTGCCAGCGGCGGCCGACACACTGAAGCTTTCTTT,CASGGRHTEAFF
.,TRBV6-5,TRBD2,TRBJ2-5,TGTGCCAGCGGGCTAGCGGACCAAGAGACCCAGTACTTC,CASGLADQETQYF
.,TRBV4-2,TRBD1,TRBJ2-2,TGTGCCAGCAGCCAATTTCCACAGGGGACCCCCGGGGAGCTGTTTTTT,CASSQFPQGTPGELFF
.,TRBV5-4,.,TRBJ1-2,TGTGCCAGCAGTTCGGACCGGGGCGTGCGGGGGAACTATGGCTACACCTTC,CASSSDRGVRGNYGYTF
.,TRBV28,TRBD1,TRBJ1-2,TGTGCCAGCATGACAGGGGGTTCATTGGTTAGTGGCTACACCTTC,CASMTGGSLVSGYTF
.,TRBV7-8,.,TRBJ2-3,TGTGCCAGCAGCTTAGGGCGGGGGCAGACAGATACGCAGTATTTT,CASSLGRGQTDTQYF
.,TRBV18,TRBD1,TRBJ1-1,TGTGCCAGCTCACGACAGGGAAACACTGAAGCTTTCTTT,CASSRQGNTEAFF
.,TRBV28,.,TRBJ2-3,TGTGCCAGCAGCCAAGACAGGAGCACAGATACGCAGTATTTT,CASSQDRSTDTQYF
.,TRBV12-3/TRBV12-4,.,TRBJ1-1,TGTGCCAGCAGTTTAATTGGGGCCACTGAAGCTTTCTTT,CASSLIGATEAFF
.,TRBV19,.,TRBJ2-7,TGTGCCAGTAGTATCCGGCAGGGGACCTACGAGCAGTACTTC,CASSIRQGTYEQYF
.,TRBV5-1,TRBD1,TRBJ2-2,TGCGCCAGCAGCTTGGCGGGACAGGGGGCATTTGCCGGGGAGCTGTTTTTT,CASSLAGQGAFAGELFF
.,TRBV6-1,TRBD1,TRBJ1-1,TGTGCCAGCAGTGTGGGGGACAGGGGGCTGAGGACTGAAGCTTTCTTT,CASSVGDRGLRTEAFF
few,TRBV4-3,.,TRBJ1-5,TGCGCCAGCAGCCAATCCATTCCGGGGCCCCAGCATTTT,CASSQSIPGPQHF
.,TRBV30,.,TRBJ1-5,TGTGCCTGGAGTGCCAGGGGAAATCAGCCCCAGCATTTT,CAWSARGNQPQHF
.,TRBV5-6,TRBD1,TRBJ2-7,TGTGCCAGCAGCTTATGGGACAGGACCTACGAGCAGTACTTC,CASSLWDRTYEQYF
.,TRBV5-1,TRBD2,TRBJ2-1,TGCGCCAGCAGCGGTGGACTAGCGGTATACAATGAGCAGTTCTTC,CASSGGLAVYNEQFF
.,TRBV30,.,TRBJ1-4,TGTGCCTGGAGTGTATCGGGAGATGAAAAACTGTTTTTT,CAWSVSGDEKLFF
.,TRBV30,.,TRBJ2-6,TGTGCCTTAAAGGAAGGACTTATTTTTGCTGGGGCCAACGTCCTGACTTTC,CALKEGLIFAGANVLTF
.,TRBV2,TRBD2,TRBJ2-7,TGTGCCAGCAGAGAAGGGGCGGGGGGTGCCTACGAGCAGTACTTC,CASREGAGGAYEQYF
once,TRBV7-9,TRBD2,TRBJ2-1,TGTGCCAGCAGCTTAATTGGACTAGCGAACAATGAGCAGTTCTTC,CASSLIGLANNEQFF
.,TRBV3-1/TRBV3-2,TRBD2,TRBJ2-5,TGTGCCAGCACCCAGCGAACCCTTAGCGGGGGCCAAGAGACCCAGTACTTC,CASTQRTLSGGQETQYF
.,TRBV9,.,TRBJ2-3,TGTGCCAGCAGCCCAGAGGCGGGCCTAAGCACAGATACGCAGTATTTT,CASSPEAGLSTDTQYF
once,TRBV25-1,.,TRBJ1-1,TGTGCCAGCAGTGATCCCGGGACAAAAGCTTTCTTT,CASSDPGTKAFF